These 32 T cell receptor beta chains originate from one sample sequenced in a study of OX40 agonist ivuxolimab in advanced cancers. Generated by immunoSEQ multiplex PCR, the TCRdb table keeps only in-frame clones and is missing some. Here the sample spans over 150,000 clones, approximately 94% being singletons. Here the sequenced sample was CD4+ or CD8+ T cells sorted from blood, taken in a trial of the OX40 agonist ivuxolimab. These receptors came from an adult with an advanced solid tumor such as melanoma, head and neck, liver or kidney cancer.

This chain uses TRBV4-3 with TRBJ1-2; D is undetermined. Trimming shortened V by 3 bases and J by 0 bases, and 20 bases separated the two germline ends. This CDR3 comprises 18 residues. CDR1 and CDR2 from the germline V gene are LGHNA and YSLEER. This chain's CDR3 is CASSQFIPRQQANYGYTF. The CDR3 region has the DNA TGCGCCAGCAGCCAGTTTATTCCTCGGCAGCAAGCTAACTATGGCTACACCTTC.

This chain joins TRBV7-9 and TRBJ2-5; D ambiguous. Germline CDR1 and CDR2: SEHNR and FQNEAQ (reference sequence). Trimming shortened V by 5 bases and J by 0 bases, and 13 bases separated the two germline ends. This CDR3 has 15 amino acids. CDR3 coding DNA: TGTGCCAGCAGCCCCCCGGCGGTAGACCAAGAGACCCAGTACTTC. It encodes CASSPPAVDQETQYF.

The rearrangement links TRBV5-6 to TRBJ2-7, with 10 bases that match TRBD1. Germline CDR1 is SGHDT and CDR2 is YYEEEE. The CDR3 contains 13 residues. The V and J ends lost 3 bases and 3 bases, in that order; junction bases with no gene match: 0. This CDR3 reads CASSWDRGYEQYF. The DNA for the CDR3 is TGTGCCAGCAGCTGGGACAGGGGCTACGAGCAGTACTTC. Combining the CDR3 with reference TRBV5-6 and TRBJ2-7 gives the whole variable domain DAGVTQSPTHLIKTRGQQVTLRCSPKSGHDTVSWYQQALGQGPQFIFQYYEEEERQRGNFPDRFSGHQFPNYSSELNVNALLLGDSALYLCASSWDRGYEQYFGPGTRLTVT.

The chain links TRBV27 to TRBJ1-6; a weak D match, TRBD1 (5 bases). V lost 6 bases and J 0 bases, leaving 12 bases between the germline ends. Germline loops: CDR1 MNHEY, CDR2 SMNVEV (reference sequence). The CDR3 totals 16 residues. The CDR3 DNA reads TGTGCCAGCAGACCGACAGCGAGCTCCTATAATTCACCCCTCCACTTT. Translating gives CASRPTASSYNSPLHF.

The V and J genes are TRBV4-3 and TRBJ1-4; D possibly corresponds to TRBD1 (5 bases). CDR3 length equals 18 residues. The germline V gene has CDR1 LGHNA and CDR2 YSLEER. V was trimmed by 4 bases and J by 0 bases, leaving 18 bases between them. CDR3 residues: CASSRKGSAPSTNEKLFF. The CDR3 nucleotides read TGCGCCAGCAGCCGGAAGGGGTCGGCACCCTCAACTAATGAAAAACTGTTTTTT.

The chain couples TRBV15 to TRBJ1-1; no firm D call. The CDR3 length is 13 residues. From germline, CDR1 is LNHNV and CDR2 YYDKDF (reference sequence). Deletions cut 0 bases from V and 5 bases from J, with 7 bases between. This CDR3 reads CATSRDGLTEAFF. The CDR3 nucleotides read TGTGCCACCAGCAGAGACGGGTTGACTGAAGCTTTCTTT.

The V and J genes are TRBV21-1 and TRBJ2-1. TRBV21-1 constitutes a pseudogene. This CDR3 has 10 residues. For the CDR3, the DNA is TGTGCCAGCGGGAAGAATGAGCAGTTCTTC. Protein product: CASGKNEQFF.

This clone was observed once. The J gene is TRBJ1-2, the V gene TRBV19, with D possibly being TRBD1 (6 bases). CDR1 is LNHDA, CDR2 SQIVND, per germline (reference sequence). The CDR3 totals 14 residues. The V gene lost 4 bases and the J gene lost 4 bases, with 13 bases spanning the gap. In nucleotides, the CDR3 is TGTGCCAGTAGTAGCTCCAGGGGCGGCTATGGCTACACCTTC. As protein: CASSSSRGGYGYTF.

This sequence joins TRBV28 and TRBJ2-1; D remains ambiguous. This CDR3 is 12 amino acids long. V shed 3 bases and J shed 5 bases, with 5 bases lying between them. Germline loops: CDR1 MDHEN, CDR2 SYDVKM. The CDR3 sequence: CASSFRNNEQFF. For the CDR3, the DNA is TGTGCCAGCAGTTTCCGGAACAATGAGCAGTTCTTC. The full variable domain, rest sourced from reference TRBV28 and TRBJ2-1, is DVKVTQSSRYLVKRTGEKVFLECVQDMDHENMFWYRQDPGLGLRLIYFSYDVKMKEKGDIPEGYSVSREKKERFSLILESASTNQTSMYLCASSFRNNEQFFGPGTRLTVL.

This clone was observed a single time. The chain combines TRBV19 with TRBJ2-7; 7 nucleotides align to TRBD2. This CDR3 has 14 residues. From germline, CDR1 is LNHDA and CDR2 SQIVND (reference sequence). J gave up 4 bases and V 1 base, and 4 bases lay outside the gene matches. The DNA for the CDR3 is TGTGCCAGTAGTATAGGACACGGGGGGTACGAGCAGTACTTC. Translation gives CASSIGHGGYEQYF.

The rearrangement uses TRBV28 and TRBJ2-7; D is perhaps TRBD1 (6 bases). CDR3 length: 14 amino acids. Germline assignment: CDR1 MDHEN and CDR2 SYDVKM. V was cut by 6 bases and J by 0 bases, with 12 bases left in between. The CDR3 region has the DNA TGTGCCAGCAGGGGGGCCGGAAGCTCCTACGAGCAGTACTTC. Translation gives CASRGAGSSYEQYF.

The V gene is TRBV5-1, the J gene TRBJ2-7; D is perhaps TRBD1 (6 bases). V lost 0 bases and J 12 bases, leaving 19 bases between the germline ends. CDR1 is SGHRS and CDR2 is YFSETQ in the germline V gene. The CDR3 spans 14 residues. CDR3 sequence: CASSLAPGDKLAYF. DNA for the CDR3: TGCGCCAGCAGCTTGGCCCCCGGGGACAAGCTGGCGTACTTC.

The chain recombines TRBV5-4 with TRBJ1-2, with D perhaps matching TRBD1 (6 bases). The CDR3 sequence is 15 residues long. The germline V gene encodes CDR1 SGHNT and CDR2 YYREEE (reference sequence). Trimming cost V 3 bases and J 7 bases, with 19 bases left between them. The CDR3 loop is CASSSPGGGWGGYTF. The CDR3 nucleotides are TGTGCCAGCAGCTCCCCGGGAGGGGGGTGGGGTGGCTACACCTTC.

This chain connects TRBV6-5 to TRBJ1-5; unclear D gene. This CDR3 is 14 amino acids long. The V gene lost 4 bases and the J gene lost 1 base, with 8 bases spanning the gap. CDR1 is MNHEY and CDR2 is SVGAGI in the germline V gene. DNA for the CDR3: TGTGCCAGCAGTTCAGGTGGCAGCAATCAGCCCCAGCATTTT. As protein: CASSSGGSNQPQHF.

The J gene is TRBJ2-1, the V gene TRBV2; D gene unclear. The CDR3 spans 11 residues. Germline V CDR1 and CDR2: SNHLY, FYNNEI. Trimming pared 7 bases from V and 4 bases from J, leaving 5 bases between. The CDR3 bases are TGTGCCAGCAAGGTTTACAATGAGCAGTTCTTC. Encoded protein: CASKVYNEQFF.

The chain employs TRBV5-6 and TRBJ2-6; 9 nucleotides line up with TRBD1. This CDR3 is built from 18 residues. CDR1 SGHDT and CDR2 YYEEEE come from the germline V gene. Unmatched junction bases numbered 12, after V lost 6 bases and J lost 2 bases. Written as DNA, the CDR3 is TGTGCCAGCACCCCCCCGGGACAGGGTATTGCTGGGGCCAACGTCCTGACTTTC. Translation: CASTPPGQGIAGANVLTF.

The chain employs TRBV27 and TRBJ2-3; 10 bases match TRBD2. V was pared by 8 bases and J by 2 bases, with 4 bases of the junction left unmatched. This CDR3 region has 14 residues. Germline CDR1 is MNHEY and CDR2 is SMNVEV (reference sequence). The CDR3 reads CASAGTSATDTQYF. Written as DNA, the CDR3 is TGTGCCAGCGCAGGGACTAGCGCCACAGATACGCAGTATTTT.

The chain joins TRBV29-1 to TRBJ2-4; weak D call: TRBD1 (6 bases). The V end lost 4 bases, the J end lost 5 bases, and 9 bases lay between the germline ends. Germline V lookup: CDR1 SQVTM, CDR2 ANQGSEA. This CDR3 spans 12 amino acids. The CDR3 sequence: CSVVQGQNIQYF. In DNA, the CDR3 is TGCAGCGTTGTACAGGGCCAAAACATTCAGTACTTC. The entire variable domain, with the rest obtained from reference TRBV29-1 and TRBJ2-4, is as follows: SAVISQKPSRDICQRGTSLTIQCQVDSQVTMMFWYRQQPGQSLTLIATANQGSEATYESGFVIDKFPISRPNLTFSTLTVSNMSPEDSSIYLCSVVQGQNIQYFGAGTRLSVL.

The chain has TRBV28 and TRBJ1-1; no reliable D call. Germline V gene lookup returns CDR1 MDHEN and CDR2 SYDVKM. The CDR3 has 13 amino acids. V lost 6 bases to trimming and J lost 3 bases, with 11 bases between them. CDR3 residues: CASRVFGDTEAFF. For the CDR3, the DNA is TGTGCCAGCAGAGTCTTCGGGGACACTGAAGCTTTCTTT. The whole variable domain, remainder taken from reference TRBV28 and TRBJ1-1, is DVKVTQSSRYLVKRTGEKVFLECVQDMDHENMFWYRQDPGLGLRLIYFSYDVKMKEKGDIPEGYSVSREKKERFSLILESASTNQTSMYLCASRVFGDTEAFFGQGTRLTVV.

In DNA, the CDR3 is TGTGCCAGCAGCGCCCGGGGCGGGGAGTTTCGGAATGAGCAGTTCTTC. Its translation: CASSARGGEFRNEQFF. This chain uses TRBV7-2 with TRBJ2-1; a possible D gene is TRBD2 (6 bases). Per germline, CDR1 SGHTA and CDR2 FQGNSA. V lost 5 bases, J lost 7 bases, and 21 bases lay in between. The CDR3 consists of 16 residues.

The chain joins TRBV5-1 to TRBJ1-4, with D possibly being TRBD1 (5 bases). Germline assignment: CDR1 SGHRS and CDR2 YFSETQ. CDR3 length: 16 residues. Trimming pared 1 base from V and 5 bases from J, leaving 15 bases between. This CDR3 reads CASSLPSGLVNEKLFF. The DNA for the CDR3 is TGCGCCAGCAGCTTGCCCTCGGGACTAGTAAATGAAAAACTGTTTTTT. Supplemented by reference TRBV5-1 and TRBJ1-4, the full variable domain reads KAGVTQTPRYLIKTRGQQVTLSCSPISGHRSVSWYQQTPGQGLQFLFEYFSETQRNKGNFPGRFSGRQFSNSRSEMNVSTLELGDSALYLCASSLPSGLVNEKLFFGSGTQLSVL.

The chain is built from TRBV5-1 and TRBJ2-1; TRBD2 matches 15 bases. This CDR3 spans 18 amino acids. Germline CDR1 is SGHRS and CDR2 is YFSETQ. The V and J ends lost 3 bases and 5 bases, in that order; junction bases with no gene match: 9. CDR3 region: CASSSNGLAGGPDNEQFF. DNA of the CDR3: TGCGCCAGCAGCTCCAATGGACTAGCGGGAGGGCCGGACAATGAGCAGTTCTTC.

The V call is TRBV5-4, the J call TRBJ1-2, with D possibly matching TRBD1 (6 bases). V lost 7 bases and J 1 base, leaving 8 bases between the germline ends. The germline V gene has CDR1 SGHNT and CDR2 YYREEE (reference sequence). CDR3 length: 12 residues. The CDR3 protein is CASHRDNYGYTF. CDR3 bases: TGTGCCAGCCACAGGGATAACTATGGCTACACCTTC.

The CDR3 spells CASSQGASDTQYF. CDR3 sequence (DNA): TGTGCCAGCAGCCAGGGGGCCTCAGATACGCAGTATTTT. The chain couples TRBV14 to TRBJ2-3; tentatively, D is TRBD1 (6 bases). Germline V gene lookup returns CDR1 SGHDN and CDR2 FVKESK. V was trimmed by 3 bases and J by 4 bases, leaving 8 bases between them. The CDR3 totals 13 residues. The full variable domain, rest sourced from reference TRBV14 and TRBJ2-3, is EAGVTQFPSHSVIEKGQTVTLRCDPISGHDNLYWYRRVMGKEIKFLLHFVKESKQDESGMPNNRFLAERTGGTYSTLKVQPAELEDSGVYFCASSQGASDTQYFGPGTRLTVL.

The chain couples TRBV2 to TRBJ1-1; weak D call: TRBD1 (5 bases). The CDR3 is made up of 15 amino acids. V lost 3 bases and J lost 1, with 12 bases in between. Germline CDR1 reads SNHLY; CDR2 reads FYNNEI. The CDR3 region is CASSDGWGRNTEAFF. As DNA, the CDR3 is TGTGCCAGCAGTGACGGCTGGGGACGGAACACTGAAGCTTTCTTT. The full variable domain, completed using reference TRBV2 and TRBJ1-1, is EPEVTQTPSHQVTQMGQEVILRCVPISNHLYFYWYRQILGQKVEFLVSFYNNEISEKSEIFDDQFSVERPDGSNFTLKIRSTKLEDSAMYFCASSDGWGRNTEAFFGQGTRLTVV.

The gene calls are TRBV7-6 and TRBJ2-5; D not certain. The CDR3 has 13 amino acids. The germline gives CDR1 SGHVS, CDR2 FNYEAQ. Deletions cut 5 bases from V and 5 bases from J, with 12 bases between. The CDR3 DNA reads TGTGCCAGCAGCCCCCCCGCCGGGGAGACCCAGTACTTC. This gives the protein CASSPPAGETQYF.

The genes are TRBV7-2 and TRBJ2-7; tentative D call: TRBD1 (6 bases). Trimming pared 5 bases from V and 9 bases from J, leaving 23 bases between. CDR1 is SGHTA and CDR2 is FQGNSA in the germline V gene. CDR3 length: 15 residues. The CDR3 sequence: CASSPSGTNPLGQYF. CDR3 in DNA: TGTGCCAGCAGCCCCTCCGGGACAAATCCCCTGGGGCAGTACTTC.

The chain carries TRBV10-3 and TRBJ2-5; 8 bases match TRBD2. With V trimmed by 6 bases and J by 1 base, 10 bases remained unmatched. The CDR3 is made up of 16 amino acids. CDR1 is ENHRY, CDR2 SYGVKD, per germline. The CDR3 protein is CAISPRLASSQETQYF. The CDR3 bases are TGTGCCATCAGCCCCCGACTAGCGAGCTCCCAAGAGACCCAGTACTTC.

The chain joins TRBV18 to TRBJ1-5, with D unresolved. With 0 bases removed from V and 4 bases from J, the gap between germline ends came to 10 bases. The CDR3 contains 15 residues. Germline V gene data show CDR1 as KGHSH and CDR2 as LQKENI. The CDR3 DNA reads as TGTGCCAGCTCACCACCTTCGAACGCGAATCAGCCCCAGCATTTT. It is translated as CASSPPSNANQPQHF.

The chain joins TRBV27 to TRBJ2-5; D may be TRBD2 (6 bases). The CDR3 consists of 14 residues. Germline CDR1 reads MNHEY; CDR2 reads SMNVEV (reference sequence). V was shortened by 2 bases and J by 5 bases, with 12 bases between the two germline ends. CDR3 protein: CASSLRGIGETQYF. CDR3 bases: TGTGCCAGCAGTTTACGGGGGATAGGGGAGACCCAGTACTTC.

The chain employs TRBV18 and TRBJ2-4; 7 bases fit TRBD1. The germline gives CDR1 KGHSH, CDR2 LQKENI. The J segment lost 9 bases and the V segment lost 3 bases, leaving 5 bases of the junction unmatched. The length of the CDR3 is 13 residues. CDR3 in DNA: TGTGCCAGCTCACCCAGAGGGGGCAGCATTCAGTACTTC. Its translation: CASSPRGGSIQYF.

The V and J genes are TRBV5-6 and TRBJ1-2; D call uncertain. Germline CDR1 reads SGHDT; CDR2 reads YYEEEE. The CDR3 runs 14 residues. V lost 4 bases to trimming and J lost 3 bases, with 13 bases between them. The CDR3 bases are TGTGCCAGCAGCGCTCCGGCTTGGGACTATGGCTACACCTTC. Its translation is CASSAPAWDYGYTF.